These 9 T cell receptor beta chains were all obtained from the same sample, sequenced in a study of blood T cell repertoires in COVID-19. TCRdb's table, derived via immunoSEQ multiplex PCR, lists solely in-frame clones and lacks some. The profile shows about 62,000 clones, around 90% of them singletons. Input material: peripheral blood. These TCRs come from a man between 65 and 79 years old with acute or convalescent COVID-19.

The chain has TRBV5-8 and TRBJ1-4, with 8 bases identical to TRBD1. The ends lost 7 bases at V and 2 bases at J; junction bases unmatched: 10. Germline loops: CDR1 SGHTS, CDR2 YDEGEE. This CDR3 has 16 residues. The CDR3 protein is CASLPTGDGTNEKLFF. Written as DNA, the CDR3 is TGTGCCAGCTTACCGACAGGGGATGGGACTAATGAAAAACTGTTTTTT.

This clone was seen only a few times. The CDR3 nucleotides read TGCGCCAGCGACCCCCGGACAATTAGCTCCTACGAGCAGTACTTC. It is translated as CASDPRTISSYEQYF. The rearrangement uses TRBV23-1 and TRBJ2-7; perhaps TRBD1 as D (5 bases). TRBV23-1 is flagged as an ORF with uncertain function. Between the trimmed V and J ends, which lost 8 bases and 0 bases, there was a span of 17 bases. The CDR3 loop spans 15 amino acids.

The chain carries TRBV10-3 and TRBJ2-3; TRBD2 matches at 13 bases. The CDR3 runs 17 residues. With 5 bases clipped from V and 3 bases from J, the junction kept 8 bases outside the gene matches. Per the germline V gene, CDR1 is ENHRY and CDR2 is SYGVKD. The CDR3 region is CAISLGLAGVVTDTQYF. In DNA form, the CDR3 reads TGTGCCATCAGTCTAGGACTAGCGGGAGTGGTGACAGATACGCAGTATTTT.

V usage is TRBV28 and J usage is TRBJ2-2, with D maybe TRBD2 (5 bases). V was cut by 3 bases and J by 1 base, with 9 bases left in between. Germline assignment: CDR1 MDHEN and CDR2 SYDVKM. The CDR3 is made up of 15 amino acids. The CDR3 here is CASSFASLNTGELFF. In nucleotides, the CDR3 is TGTGCCAGCAGTTTTGCTAGCCTGAACACCGGGGAGCTGTTTTTT.

This clone showed up just once. The V call is TRBV15, the J call TRBJ1-2; 10 nucleotides align to TRBD1. The CDR3 loop spans 12 amino acids. Germline CDR1 reads LNHNV; CDR2 reads YYDKDF (reference sequence). After removal of 8 bases from V and 7 bases from J, the junction contained 4 bases not matched to a gene. The CDR3, as DNA: TGTGCCACCGGGACAGGGGATACTGGCTACACCTTC. Translated, it gives CATGTGDTGYTF.

The V call is TRBV11-2, the J call TRBJ2-3, with 7 bases fitting TRBD2. The J segment lost 2 bases and the V segment lost 0 bases, leaving 2 bases of the junction unmatched. The germline V gene encodes CDR1 SGHAT and CDR2 FQNNGV. CDR3 length: 15 residues. The CDR3 DNA sequence: TGTGCCAGCAGCTTAGAAGGACTAGTCACAGATACGCAGTATTTT. Translated, it gives CASSLEGLVTDTQYF.

This clone has a single count. This sequence joins TRBV29-1 and TRBJ2-3; maybe TRBD1 (6 bases). The CDR3 runs 15 residues. Trimming removed 7 bases from V and 3 bases from J, with 20 bases in between. Germline CDR1 and CDR2: SQVTM and ANQGSEA. DNA of the CDR3: TGCAGCGCCCAGTCCGGACAGCAAGGGACAGATACGCAGTATTTT. Protein product: CSAQSGQQGTDTQYF.

The V gene is TRBV5-1, the J gene TRBJ1-1; no reliable D call. The germline gives CDR1 SGHRS, CDR2 YFSETQ. The CDR3 sequence is 17 residues long. The V gene lost 4 bases and the J gene lost 0 bases, with 19 bases spanning the gap. The CDR3 protein is CASSANQVGTMNTEAFF. As DNA, the CDR3 is TGCGCCAGCAGCGCAAATCAGGTAGGCACGATGAACACTGAAGCTTTCTTT.

The chain couples TRBV2 to TRBJ1-2; TRBD1 is a possible D gene (6 bases). This CDR3 contains 12 residues. Germline values: CDR1 SNHLY, CDR2 FYNNEI. V gave up 4 bases and J gave up 8 bases, with 11 bases separating them. Here the CDR3 DNA reads TGTGCCAGCAGTGCAGGGGTGCAAGGCTACACCTTC. It codes for CASSAGVQGYTF.